This T cell receptor beta chain appears in the sequencing data of a study of blood T cell repertoires in COVID-19 (dated by TCRdb to about 2020). At the level of the whole study: The collaborator samples originated in the United States, Italy and Spain and spanned the acute and convalescent phases of COVID-19. The repertoires were released in a freely available public database meant as a resource for research on the immune response to SARS-CoV-2. A de-identified subject ID, COVID-19 status, age in years and sex were almost always included in the sample metadata. Where available, HLA class I and class II types were obtained from metadata supplied by the sample provider rather than from assay-based typing. The samples were drawn from two sources: the first 160 participants of the ongoing ImmuneRACE study, and over 950 subjects contributed by 6 global collaborators. The material from the prospective study consisted of cDNA or gDNA derived from T cells, B-cell-depleted T cells, or PBMCs. Deeply sampled blood TCRbeta repertoires from subjects exposed to, actively infected with, or recovered from COVID-19 were included in the dataset. Results and caveats for the whole study, not just this receptor: The amount of clinical and demographic metadata varied by source and participant and was provided uncurated.

The immunoSEQ Assay, a bias-controlled multiplex PCR, was used to amplify TCRbeta CDR3 regions from genomic DNA. Processing in the source paper ran as follows. Within the assay, amplification of reference gene primers was used to estimate how many nucleated cells each sample contained. Sequence reads were collapsed and filtered to measure the absolute abundance of every unique TCRbeta CDR3 rearrangement. Productive Simpson clonality was computed per sample as the square root of Simpson's diversity index over productive rearrangements. Imported from immuneACCESS, the table was reduced by TCRdb to in-frame sequences with V and J called. These copies leave out some clones; in studies compared against another copy, an unresolved V gene accounts for under half, and the cause of the remainder is not known. V and J calls and clone size are those listed in that table; D and trimming were worked out from the DNA. The sample data list some 350,000 clones, and roughly nine tenths of these were observed just once. Clones ranked in the top ten supply less than 1.2% of the sample.

A note on this clone: What this receptor recognizes is not known. Base quality data are lacking; no much larger clone is found one base away.

Participants in the prospective study were enrolled through a virtual design, were aged about 18 to 90 years, and lived in roughly 24 United States geographic areas. To assign participants to cohorts, the prospective study relied on clinical history that participants themselves reported in a screening survey and a study questionnaire. ImmuneRACE Cohort 3 recovered participants were defined by two consecutive negative NP/OP PCR tests, healthcare professional clearance, or symptom resolution. In the prospective study, whole blood, serum and a nasopharyngeal or oropharyngeal swab were collected from each participant by mobile phlebotomists. Over a roughly two-month period, participants in the prospective study had the option of providing additional blood draws and questionnaires. Before DNA extraction, prospective study blood samples were shipped either frozen or at room temperature. The germline V gene provides CDR1 LGHNA and CDR2 YNFKEQ. The V end gives up 0 bases and the J end 0 bases, leaving 9 bases in the junction not matched to a gene. The CDR3 runs 18 residues from the cysteine to the phenylalanine. Only the CDR3 portion is preserved as DNA: 54 bases, with reading frame beginning at the first base.

Recombination joined TRBV4-2 with TRBJ1-1; 8 bases in the middle match TRBD1. Sequenced input: PBMCs or T cells enriched from blood (not recorded which). This receptor was identified in a young man who had recovered from COVID-19. The DNA sequence is TGTGCCAGCAGCCAAGACGCGGGACAGGCCTCGATGAACACTGAAGCTTTCTTT. Its product reads: CASSQDAGQASMNTEAFF.